This TCR beta chain was retrieved from a study of CD8+CD57+ T cells in acquired aplastic anemia. Whole-study context: Each DNA sample taken from sorted CD4+ and CD8+ cells came to around 3.4 ug on average. Study conclusions and caveats: The same twenty-nine CD8+ CDR3 sequences occurred in patients and in controls.

This CDR3 comprises 16 residues. V was trimmed by 2 bases and J by 4 bases, leaving 13 bases between them. CDR1 KGHDR and CDR2 SFDVKD come from the germline V gene. The TCR beta profiling, which covered VDJ combination and CDR3 sequence, was carried out using genomic DNA as the template. TCRdb reanalysed the reads using MiXCR and keeps one entry per CDR3 protein. The sample has about 220,000 distinct CDR3 sequences; 34% are singletons. With respect to this clonotype: No antigen is known for it. A much more abundant neighbour one base away suggests this may be a read error.

The source material was sorted CD4+, CD8+, or CD8+CD57+ T cells (not recorded which) from PBMCs. The gene calls are TRBV24-1 and TRBJ2-2; D gene uncertain. This TCR was sampled from a human donor in good health, serving as a control. CDR3 DNA: TGTGCCACCAGTGATTGGACGGCAAGGTCCACCGGGGAGCTGTTTTTT. This codes for CATSDWTARSTGELFF.